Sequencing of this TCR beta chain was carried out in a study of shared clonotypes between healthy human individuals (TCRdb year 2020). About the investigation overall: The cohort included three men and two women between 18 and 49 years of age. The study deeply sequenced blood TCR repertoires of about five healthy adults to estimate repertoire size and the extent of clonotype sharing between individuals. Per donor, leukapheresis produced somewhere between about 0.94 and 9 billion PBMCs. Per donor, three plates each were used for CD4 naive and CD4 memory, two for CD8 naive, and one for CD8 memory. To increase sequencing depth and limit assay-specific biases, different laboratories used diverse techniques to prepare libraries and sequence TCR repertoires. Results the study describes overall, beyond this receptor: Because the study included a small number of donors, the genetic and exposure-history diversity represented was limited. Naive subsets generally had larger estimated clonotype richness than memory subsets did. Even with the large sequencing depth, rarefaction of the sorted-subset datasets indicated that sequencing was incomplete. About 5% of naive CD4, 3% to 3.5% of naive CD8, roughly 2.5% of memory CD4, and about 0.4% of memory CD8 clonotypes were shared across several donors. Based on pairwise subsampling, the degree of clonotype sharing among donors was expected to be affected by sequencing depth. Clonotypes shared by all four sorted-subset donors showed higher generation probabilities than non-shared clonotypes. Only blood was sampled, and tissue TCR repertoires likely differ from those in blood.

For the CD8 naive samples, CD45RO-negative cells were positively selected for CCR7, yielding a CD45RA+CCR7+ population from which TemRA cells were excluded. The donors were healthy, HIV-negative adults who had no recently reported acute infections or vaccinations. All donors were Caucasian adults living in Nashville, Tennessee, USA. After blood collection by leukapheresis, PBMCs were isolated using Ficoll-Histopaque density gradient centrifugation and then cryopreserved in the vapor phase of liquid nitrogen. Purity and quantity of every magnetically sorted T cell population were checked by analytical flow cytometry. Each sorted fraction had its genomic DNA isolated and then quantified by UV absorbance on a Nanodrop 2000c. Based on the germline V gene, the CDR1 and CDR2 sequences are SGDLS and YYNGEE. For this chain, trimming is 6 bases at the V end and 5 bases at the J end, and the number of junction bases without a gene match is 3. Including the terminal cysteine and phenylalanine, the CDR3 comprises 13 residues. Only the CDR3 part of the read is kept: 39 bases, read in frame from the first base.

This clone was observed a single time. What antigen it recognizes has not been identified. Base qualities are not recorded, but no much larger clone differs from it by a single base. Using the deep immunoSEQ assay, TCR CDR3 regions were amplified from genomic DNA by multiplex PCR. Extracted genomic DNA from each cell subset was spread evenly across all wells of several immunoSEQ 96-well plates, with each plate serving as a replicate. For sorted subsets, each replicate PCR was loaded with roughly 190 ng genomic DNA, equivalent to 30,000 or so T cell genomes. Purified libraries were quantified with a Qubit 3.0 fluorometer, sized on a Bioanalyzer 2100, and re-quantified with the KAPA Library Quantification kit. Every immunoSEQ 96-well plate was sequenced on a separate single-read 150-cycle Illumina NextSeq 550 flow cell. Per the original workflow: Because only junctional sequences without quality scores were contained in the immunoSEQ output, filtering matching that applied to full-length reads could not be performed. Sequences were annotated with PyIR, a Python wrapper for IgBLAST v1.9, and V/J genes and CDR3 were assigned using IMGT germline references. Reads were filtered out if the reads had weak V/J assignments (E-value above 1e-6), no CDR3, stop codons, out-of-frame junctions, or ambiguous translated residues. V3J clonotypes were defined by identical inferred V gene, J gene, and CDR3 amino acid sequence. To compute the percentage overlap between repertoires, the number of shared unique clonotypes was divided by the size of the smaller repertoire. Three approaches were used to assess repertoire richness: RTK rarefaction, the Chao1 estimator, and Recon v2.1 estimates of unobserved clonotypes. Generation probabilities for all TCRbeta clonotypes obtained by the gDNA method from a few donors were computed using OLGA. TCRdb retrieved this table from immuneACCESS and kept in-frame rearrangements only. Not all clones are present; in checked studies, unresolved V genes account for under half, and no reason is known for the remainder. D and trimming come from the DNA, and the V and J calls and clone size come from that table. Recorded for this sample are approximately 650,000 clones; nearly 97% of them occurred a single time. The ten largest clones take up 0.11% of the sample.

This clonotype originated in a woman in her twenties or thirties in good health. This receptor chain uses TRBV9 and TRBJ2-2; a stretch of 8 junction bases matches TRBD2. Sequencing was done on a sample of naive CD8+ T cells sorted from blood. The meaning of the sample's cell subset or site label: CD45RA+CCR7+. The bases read TGTGCCAGCACCGGGAGGGGGACCGGGGAGCTGTTTTTT. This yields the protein CASTGRGTGELFF.